This TCR beta chain was captured by sequencing in a study of identical twins. From germline, CDR1 is SQVTM and CDR2 ANQGSEA. The ends were cut back, 6 bases at V and 2 bases at J, with 22 bases in the middle. The CDR3 runs 16 residues. This clonotype was recorded a few times. Template switching (which added a universal primer site) was used, and cDNA carried unique molecular identifiers. TCRdb ran MiXCR on the 5' RACE reads and lists one entry per CDR3 protein. The sample holds 250,000 to 350,000 distinct CDR3 sequences; roughly 9.8% are singletons and the top ten take roughly 7%. These data were also reused for a study on yellow fever vaccine responses in identical twins.

The sequence was collected from a woman between 18 and 29 years old in good health. V is TRBV29-1 and J is TRBJ2-5, with D perhaps TRBD2 (5 bases). Sequencing was performed on CD8+ T cells sorted from blood. CDR3: CSVPRPGKGGQETQYF. In DNA, the CDR3 is TGCAGCGTCCCACGCCCCGGGAAGGGTGGGCAAGAGACCCAGTACTTC.